These 5 T cell receptor beta chains were sequenced from one sample in a study of T cells in Graves' hyperthyroidism and ophthalmopathy. Amplification of TCR beta CDR3 regions was performed using RNA transcripts as template. An initial round of RT-PCR targeting the TCR CDR3 relied on the HTBI primer set. TCRdb re-called the multiplex PCR reads through MiXCR, storing one row per CDR3 protein. The sample holds about 400,000 distinct CDR3 sequences, 13% to 15% seen once. The sample taken for sequencing was blood. Source of these receptors: a woman aged 25 to 39 with Graves' ophthalmopathy.

At least ten counts were recorded for this clonotype. J is TRBJ2-5 and V is TRBV20-1; D is undetermined. V was trimmed by 0 bases and J by 7 bases, leaving 18 bases between them. CDR1 and CDR2 from the germline V gene are DFQATT and SNEGSKA (reference sequence). CDR3 size: 15 residues. The CDR3 DNA reads as TGCAGTGCTAGAGACACGGCATCCCCACGCGGGACCCAGTACTTC. Translation: CSARDTASPRGTQYF.

In this sample, this clonotype turned up a few times. This chain joins TRBV29-1 and TRBJ2-2; D is uncertain. From germline, CDR1 is SQVTM and CDR2 ANQGSEA. This CDR3 is built from 11 residues. Trimming took off 5 bases at V and 5 bases at J, with 6 bases between the two ends. CDR3 amino acids: CSVRVTGELFF. The CDR3 DNA reads TGCAGCGTTCGGGTTACCGGGGAGCTGTTTTTT.

The chain has TRBV24-1 and TRBJ2-7; D is perhaps TRBD1 or TRBD2 (5 bases each). Germline values: CDR1 KGHDR, CDR2 SFDVKD. Trimming removed 9 bases from V and 4 bases from J, with 18 bases in between. This CDR3 has 14 amino acids. DNA of the CDR3: TGTGCCACCCAAGACCGGGGCACTGATTACGAGCAGTACTTC. Protein product: CATQDRGTDYEQYF.

This rearrangement joins TRBV19 to TRBJ1-5, with TRBD1 as a possible D gene (6 bases). V lost 6 bases to trimming and J lost 0 bases, with 15 bases between them. The CDR3 has 16 residues. The V gene's germline CDR1 is LNHDA and CDR2 SQIVND (reference sequence). This CDR3 is CASRSQGTYSNQPQHF. CDR3 nucleotides: TGTGCCAGTAGGTCCCAGGGGACCTATAGCAATCAGCCCCAGCATTTT.

This clonotype was seen many times. J is TRBJ2-1 and V is TRBV5-1; D gene uncertain. Germline CDR1 SGHRS, CDR2 YFSETQ. The CDR3 contains 11 residues. The V gene lost 3 bases and the J gene lost 8 bases, with 6 bases spanning the gap. The CDR3 DNA is TGCGCCAGCAGCTCAGAGTATGAGCAGTTCTTC. It specifies CASSSEYEQFF.